The T cell receptor beta chain under discussion was sequenced for a study of CD8 T cells in Susac syndrome (dated by TCRdb to 2018 to 2020). A note on the overall study: Repertoire sequencing was used to test whether CD8+ T cell activation and differentiation in Susac syndrome was antigen driven.

Peripheral blood CD8+ and CD4+ T cells from healthy donors, Susac syndrome patients and multiple sclerosis patients were profiled by high-throughput TCR beta sequencing. The multiple sclerosis controls were treatment-naive patients who had stable or active relapsing-remitting disease and met the revised McDonald criteria. Bulk CD8+ and CD4+ T cells were purified by magnetic negative isolation, while CD8+ TEMRA cells were enriched using FACS. Blood was collected in EDTA tubes and processed within 24 hours, with PBMCs isolated through density gradient centrifugation. PBMCs intended for TCR sequencing were cryopreserved in liquid nitrogen and were subsequently thawed in a 37 degrees C water bath. A purity of at least 90% was achieved for sorted or isolated CD4+, CD8+ and CD8+ TEMRA cells. RNA was extracted with the RNeasy kit and roughly 0.5 to 1 ug was reverse transcribed using random hexamers. TCR beta CDR3 regions were amplified with the immunoSEQ multiplex PCR assay covering 54 Vbeta and 13 Jbeta segments. To correct PCR amplification bias, a synthetic template baseline was used for both primer optimization and computational correction. On the study's bioinformatics: Reads were annotated to V, D and J genes according to IMGT and were analyzed with immunoSEQ Analyzer, with only productive sequences retained. Clonality was calculated as one minus the Shannon entropy normalized by log2 of the number of productive unique sequences. For each patient and control, public and private clones were evaluated within the 100 most prevalent clones. Clones were defined as Susac-specific if absent from the healthy and MS cohorts, from 1052 published viral clones and from other ImmuneACCESS disease sequences. The public reads were quality trimmed at Q25 with fastp and then assembled into clones with MiXCR by TCRdb, keeping productive beta chains. For every CDR3 protein sequence, its rows merge into one entry that carries the most common genes and DNA. TCRdb, not the authors, supplied the V and J calls. This sample lists about 150,000 distinct CDR3 sequences; roughly 95% were detected once. The top ten hold 0.095% to 0.14% of the sample.

About this clonotype: The antigen it recognizes is unknown. No qualities accompany the bases; no much larger clone lies one base away.

On the study overall, not on this receptor specifically: The study acknowledged that relatively few individuals were included in the TCR sequencing and HLA analysis.

Trimmed from V: 2 bases; trimmed from J: 4 bases; junction bases lacking a gene match: 4. Reading the germline V gene gives CDR1 SGHRS and CDR2 YFSETQ. Inclusive of the bounding cysteine and phenylalanine, the CDR3 is 15 residues long. Kept here is only the CDR3 DNA, which spans 45 bases and is read in frame from base 1. Recombination joined TRBV5-1 with TRBJ2-1; TRBD2 matches 9 bases in the middle. The sequence was obtained from a human donor with multiple sclerosis. Sequencing was carried out using CD4+ T cells from PBMCs. CDR3 sequence: CASSFVSGGYNEQFF. The nucleotides are TGCGCCAGCAGCTTTGTCAGCGGGGGGTACAATGAGCAGTTCTTC. Joined to the reference TRBV5-1 and TRBJ2-1 proteins, this CDR3 gives the full variable domain: KAGVTQTPRYLIKTRGQQVTLSCSPISGHRSVSWYQQTPGQGLQFLFEYFSETQRNKGNFPGRFSGRQFSNSRSEMNVSTLELGDSALYLCASSFVSGGYNEQFFGPGTRLTVL.